This T cell receptor beta chain was recovered during a study of OX40 agonist ivuxolimab in advanced cancers. Sequencing used immunoSEQ multiplex PCR; TCRdb keeps in-frame clones, though not all of them. The sample contains roughly 60,000 clones, about nine tenths of which appear only once. Losses at the gene ends were 0 bases for V and 3 bases for J; bases not matched to a gene: 5. Looked up from germline, CDR1 is SGHRS and CDR2 is YFSETQ. The CDR3 loop spans 17 amino acids. The chain couples TRBV5-1 to TRBJ2-2; TRBD2 matches at 10 bases. The starting material was CD4+ or CD8+ T cells sorted from blood, obtained in a trial of the OX40 agonist ivuxolimab. The origin of this receptor is an adult with an advanced solid tumor such as melanoma, head and neck, liver or kidney cancer. CDR3 residues: CASSLDTAGGDTGELFF. CDR3 nucleotide sequence: TGCGCCAGCAGCTTGGATACAGCGGGAGGGGACACCGGGGAGCTGTTTTTT.